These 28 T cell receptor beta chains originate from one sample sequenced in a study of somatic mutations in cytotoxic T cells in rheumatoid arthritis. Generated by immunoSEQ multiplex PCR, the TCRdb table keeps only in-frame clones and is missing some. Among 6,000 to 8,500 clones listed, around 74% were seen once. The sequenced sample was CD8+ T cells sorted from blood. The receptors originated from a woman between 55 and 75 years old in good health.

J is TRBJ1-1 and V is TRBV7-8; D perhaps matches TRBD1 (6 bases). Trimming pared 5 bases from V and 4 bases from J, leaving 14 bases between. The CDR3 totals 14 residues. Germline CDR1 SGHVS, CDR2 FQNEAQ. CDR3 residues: CASSGAGVGTEAFF. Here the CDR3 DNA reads TGTGCCAGCAGCGGCGCAGGGGTGGGCACTGAAGCTTTCTTT.

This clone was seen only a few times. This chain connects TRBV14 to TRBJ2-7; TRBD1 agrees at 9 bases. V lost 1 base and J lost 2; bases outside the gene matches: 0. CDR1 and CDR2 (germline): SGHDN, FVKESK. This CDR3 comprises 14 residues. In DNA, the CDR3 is TGTGCCAGCAGCCAAGGACAGGGGGCCTACGAGCAGTACTTC. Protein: CASSQGQGAYEQYF.

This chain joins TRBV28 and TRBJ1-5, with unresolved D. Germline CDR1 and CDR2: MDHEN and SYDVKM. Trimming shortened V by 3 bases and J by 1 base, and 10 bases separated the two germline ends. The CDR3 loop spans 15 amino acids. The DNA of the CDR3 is TGTGCCAGCAGTTTGGGAGTCTCGAGCAATCAGCCCCAGCATTTT. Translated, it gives CASSLGVSSNQPQHF.

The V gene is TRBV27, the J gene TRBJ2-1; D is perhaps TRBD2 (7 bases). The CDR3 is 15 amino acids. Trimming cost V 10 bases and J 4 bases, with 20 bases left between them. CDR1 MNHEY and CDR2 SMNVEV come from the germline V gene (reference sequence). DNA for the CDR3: TGTGCCAACCCTCGGGGGGCTAGCGGATACAATGAGCAGTTCTTC. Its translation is CANPRGASGYNEQFF.

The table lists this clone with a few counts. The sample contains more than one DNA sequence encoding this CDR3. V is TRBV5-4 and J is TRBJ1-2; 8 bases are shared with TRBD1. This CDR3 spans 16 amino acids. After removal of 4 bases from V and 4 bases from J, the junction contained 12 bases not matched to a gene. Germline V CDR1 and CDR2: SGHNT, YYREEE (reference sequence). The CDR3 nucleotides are TGTGCCAGCAGCCTAGGACAGGGAGTAAGTCTCTATGGCTACACCTTC. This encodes CASSLGQGVSLYGYTF. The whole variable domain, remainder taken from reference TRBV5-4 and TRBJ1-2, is ETGVTQSPTHLIKTRGQQVTLRCSSQSGHNTVSWYQQALGQGPQFIFQYYREEENGRGNFPPRFSGLQFPNYSSELNVNALELDDSALYLCASSLGQGVSLYGYTFGSGTRLTVV.

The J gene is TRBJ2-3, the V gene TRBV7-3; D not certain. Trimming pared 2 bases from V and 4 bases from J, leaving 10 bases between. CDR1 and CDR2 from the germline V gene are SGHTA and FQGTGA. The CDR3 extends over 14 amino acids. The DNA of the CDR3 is TGTGCCAGCAGCTTACTTCCGTTCCCAGATACGCAGTATTTT. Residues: CASSLLPFPDTQYF.

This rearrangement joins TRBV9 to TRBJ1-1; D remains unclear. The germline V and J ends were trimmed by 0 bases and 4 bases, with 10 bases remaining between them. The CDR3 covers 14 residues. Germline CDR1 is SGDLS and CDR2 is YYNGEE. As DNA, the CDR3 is TGTGCCAGCAGCGTAGTCCCTGAGGGCACTGAAGCTTTCTTT. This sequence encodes CASSVVPEGTEAFF. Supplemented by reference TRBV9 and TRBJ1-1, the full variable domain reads DSGVTQTPKHLITATGQRVTLRCSPRSGDLSVYWYQQSLDQGLQFLIQYYNGEERAKGNILERFSAQQFPDLHSELNLSSLELGDSALYFCASSVVPEGTEAFFGQGTRLTVV.

The CDR3 bases are TGTGCCACCAGCCTGACAGGGGGGGGGACCCAGTACTTC. It translates to CATSLTGGGTQYF. V gene TRBV15 combines with J gene TRBJ2-5; 9 nucleotides align to TRBD1. V lost 5 bases to trimming and J lost 7 bases; unmatched junction nucleotides: 5. Per germline, CDR1 LNHNV and CDR2 YYDKDF (reference sequence). The CDR3 runs to 13 residues.

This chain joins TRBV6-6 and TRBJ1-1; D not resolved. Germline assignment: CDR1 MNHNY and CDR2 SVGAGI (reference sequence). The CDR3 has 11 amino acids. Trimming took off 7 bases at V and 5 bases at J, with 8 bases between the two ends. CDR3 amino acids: CASTMETEAFF. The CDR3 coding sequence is TGTGCCAGCACCATGGAGACTGAAGCTTTCTTT.

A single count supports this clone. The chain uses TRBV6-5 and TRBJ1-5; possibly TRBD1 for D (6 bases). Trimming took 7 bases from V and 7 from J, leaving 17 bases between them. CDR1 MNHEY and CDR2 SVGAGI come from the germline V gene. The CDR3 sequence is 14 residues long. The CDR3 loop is CASTQGQGWQPQHF. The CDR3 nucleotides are TGTGCCAGCACCCAGGGGCAGGGCTGGCAGCCCCAGCATTTT.

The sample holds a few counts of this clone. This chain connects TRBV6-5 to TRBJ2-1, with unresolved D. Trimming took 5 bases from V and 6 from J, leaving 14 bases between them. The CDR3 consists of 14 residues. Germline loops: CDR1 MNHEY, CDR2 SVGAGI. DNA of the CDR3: TGTGCCAGCAGTAGACCCGATCGAGGCAATGAGCAGTTCTTC. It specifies CASSRPDRGNEQFF.

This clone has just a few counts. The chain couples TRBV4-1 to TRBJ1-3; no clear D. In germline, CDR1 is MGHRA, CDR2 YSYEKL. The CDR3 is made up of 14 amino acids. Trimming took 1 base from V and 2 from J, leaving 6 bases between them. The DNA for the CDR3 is TGCGCCAGCAGCCAAGCAGATGCTGGAAACACCATATATTTT. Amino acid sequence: CASSQADAGNTIYF.

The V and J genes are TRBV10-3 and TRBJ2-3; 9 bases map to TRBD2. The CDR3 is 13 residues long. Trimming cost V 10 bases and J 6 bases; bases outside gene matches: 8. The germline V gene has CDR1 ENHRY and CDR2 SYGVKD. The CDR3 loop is CATEAGGPDTQYF. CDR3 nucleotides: TGTGCCACCGAGGCGGGAGGGCCGGATACGCAGTATTTT.

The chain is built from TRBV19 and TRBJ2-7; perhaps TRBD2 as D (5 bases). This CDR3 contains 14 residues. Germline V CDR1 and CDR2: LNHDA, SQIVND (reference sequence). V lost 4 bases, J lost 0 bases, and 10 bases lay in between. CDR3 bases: TGTGCCAGTAGTACTTACAGCGGCTCCTACGAGCAGTACTTC. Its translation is CASSTYSGSYEQYF. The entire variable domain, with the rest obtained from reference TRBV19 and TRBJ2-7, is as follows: DGGITQSPKYLFRKEGQNVTLSCEQNLNHDAMYWYRQDPGQGLRLIYYSQIVNDFQKGDIAEGYSVSREKKESFPLTVTSAQKNPTAFYLCASSTYSGSYEQYFGPGTRLTVT.

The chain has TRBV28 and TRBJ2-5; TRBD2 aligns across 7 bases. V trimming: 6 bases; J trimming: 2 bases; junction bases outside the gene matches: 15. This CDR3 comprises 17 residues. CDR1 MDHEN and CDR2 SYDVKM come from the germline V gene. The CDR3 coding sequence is TGTGCCAGCAGCCCCCCTCGAAGCGGGACCAATCAAGAGACCCAGTACTTC. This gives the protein CASSPPRSGTNQETQYF.

In DNA form, the CDR3 reads TGTGCCAGCAGCTTAATGGGGGGTTCAGTCTACGAGCAGTACTTC. This gives the protein CASSLMGGSVYEQYF. The V and J genes are TRBV7-3 and TRBJ2-7, with D maybe TRBD2 (6 bases). Trimming left V 1 base short and J 3 bases short, with 13 bases between. Germline V lookup: CDR1 SGHTA, CDR2 FQGTGA. There are 15 residues in the CDR3.

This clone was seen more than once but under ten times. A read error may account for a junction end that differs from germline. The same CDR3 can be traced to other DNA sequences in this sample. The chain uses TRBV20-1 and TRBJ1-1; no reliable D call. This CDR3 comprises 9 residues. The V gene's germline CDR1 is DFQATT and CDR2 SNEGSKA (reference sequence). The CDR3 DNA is TGCAGTGCTAGTTTTGAAGCTCTCTTC. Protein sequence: CSASFEALF.

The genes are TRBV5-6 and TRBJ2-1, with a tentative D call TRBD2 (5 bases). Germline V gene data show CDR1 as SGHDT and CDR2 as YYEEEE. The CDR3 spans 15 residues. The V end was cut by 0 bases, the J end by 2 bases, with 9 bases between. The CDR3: CASSLASAAYNEQFF. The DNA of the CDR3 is TGTGCCAGCAGCTTGGCGTCAGCGGCCTACAATGAGCAGTTCTTC.

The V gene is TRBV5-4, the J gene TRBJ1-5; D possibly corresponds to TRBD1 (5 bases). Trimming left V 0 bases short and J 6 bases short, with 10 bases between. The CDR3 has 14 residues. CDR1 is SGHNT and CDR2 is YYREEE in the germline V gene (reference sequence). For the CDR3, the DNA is TGTGCCAGCAGCTTGGCTGGGGCAGGTCAGCCCCAGCATTTT. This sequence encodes CASSLAGAGQPQHF.

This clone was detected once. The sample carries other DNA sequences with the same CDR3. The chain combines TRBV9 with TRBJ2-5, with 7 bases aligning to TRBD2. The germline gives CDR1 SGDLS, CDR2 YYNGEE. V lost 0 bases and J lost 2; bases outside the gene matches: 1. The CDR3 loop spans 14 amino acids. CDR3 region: CASSVGGGQETQYF. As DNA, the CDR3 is TGTGCCAGCAGCGTAGGCGGGGGACAAGAGACCCAGTACTTC.

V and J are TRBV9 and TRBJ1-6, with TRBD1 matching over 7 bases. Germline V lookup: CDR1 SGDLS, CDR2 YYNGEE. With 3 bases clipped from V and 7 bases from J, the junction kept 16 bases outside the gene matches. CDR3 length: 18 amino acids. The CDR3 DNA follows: TGTGCCAGCAGCGATGAGGATGGAGACAGGGACTTAAATTCACCCCTCCACTTT. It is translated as CASSDEDGDRDLNSPLHF.

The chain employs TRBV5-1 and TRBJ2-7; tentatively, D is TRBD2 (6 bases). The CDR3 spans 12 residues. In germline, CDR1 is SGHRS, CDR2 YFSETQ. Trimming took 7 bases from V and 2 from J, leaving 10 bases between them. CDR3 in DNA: TGCGCCAGCGGGGGGAGAGCCTACGAGCAGTACTTC. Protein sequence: CASGGRAYEQYF. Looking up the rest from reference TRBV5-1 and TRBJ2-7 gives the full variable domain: KAGVTQTPRYLIKTRGQQVTLSCSPISGHRSVSWYQQTPGQGLQFLFEYFSETQRNKGNFPGRFSGRQFSNSRSEMNVSTLELGDSALYLCASGGRAYEQYFGPGTRLTVT.

The CDR3 nucleotides are TGTGCCAGCAACTCTCAGACTAGCGGGAGCCATGATACGCAGTATTTT. It yields the protein CASNSQTSGSHDTQYF. The chain is built from TRBV27 and TRBJ2-3; 12 nucleotides match TRBD2. CDR3 length: 16 amino acids. The V gene end was trimmed by 7 bases and the J gene end by 6 bases; junction bases not matched to a gene: 11. The germline V gene has CDR1 MNHEY and CDR2 SMNVEV (reference sequence).

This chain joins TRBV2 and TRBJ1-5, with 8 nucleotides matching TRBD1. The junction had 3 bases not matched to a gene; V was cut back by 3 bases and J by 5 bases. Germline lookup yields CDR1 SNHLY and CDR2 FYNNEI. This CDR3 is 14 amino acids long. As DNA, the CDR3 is TGTGCCAGCAGTGACGGACAGGGCTATCAGCCCCAGCATTTT. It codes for CASSDGQGYQPQHF.

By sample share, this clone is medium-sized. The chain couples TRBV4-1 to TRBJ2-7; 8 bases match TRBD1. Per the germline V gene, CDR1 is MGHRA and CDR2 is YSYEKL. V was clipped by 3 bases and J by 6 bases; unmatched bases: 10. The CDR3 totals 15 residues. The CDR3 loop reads CASSHAGTGWGEQYF. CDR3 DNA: TGCGCCAGCAGCCATGCTGGGACAGGCTGGGGCGAGCAGTACTTC.

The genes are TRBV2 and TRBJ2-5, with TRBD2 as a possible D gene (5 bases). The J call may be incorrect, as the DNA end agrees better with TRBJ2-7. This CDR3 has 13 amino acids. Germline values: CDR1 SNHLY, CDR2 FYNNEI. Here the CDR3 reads CASVRGSSYEQYF. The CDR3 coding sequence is TGTGCCAGCGTTAGAGGGTCCTCCTACGAGCAGTACTTC.

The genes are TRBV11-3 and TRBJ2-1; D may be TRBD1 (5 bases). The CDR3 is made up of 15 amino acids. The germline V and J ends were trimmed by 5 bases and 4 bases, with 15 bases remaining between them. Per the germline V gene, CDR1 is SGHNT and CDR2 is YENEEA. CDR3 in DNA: TGTGCCAGCAGCCCGCCTAATTCAGGGTACAATGAGCAGTTCTTC. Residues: CASSPPNSGYNEQFF.

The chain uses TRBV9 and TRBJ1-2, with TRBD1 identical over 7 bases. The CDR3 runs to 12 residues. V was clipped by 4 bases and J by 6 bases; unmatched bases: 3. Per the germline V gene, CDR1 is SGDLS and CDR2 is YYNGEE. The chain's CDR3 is CASSSTGDGYTF. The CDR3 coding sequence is TGTGCCAGCAGCTCAACAGGGGATGGCTACACCTTC.